Below, 21 T cell receptor beta chains from the same sample are listed, as sequenced in a study of type 1 regulatory T cells. From the reads, TCRdb called clonotypes with MiXCR, one entry per CDR3 protein. The sample lists about 42,000 distinct CDR3 sequences; 9% to 15% were seen once. These TCRs' antigens remain unknown. The sequenced material came from cultured non-Tr1 T cells, either the whole culture or a sorted T cell fraction (not recorded which). These receptors were taken from a human donor in good health.

This rearrangement joins TRBV7-9 to TRBJ2-3; TRBD1 matches 8 bases. Germline trimming cut 6 bases from V and 1 base from J; bases unmatched to any gene: 3. Germline loops: CDR1 SEHNR, CDR2 FQNEAQ (reference sequence). CDR3 length equals 14 residues. This CDR3 is CASRQGAGTDTQYF. In nucleotides, the CDR3 is TGTGCCAGCAGGCAGGGGGCCGGCACAGATACGCAGTATTTT.

Comment on this clonotype: This may stem from a read error, because a much larger clone lies one nucleotide away. The chain joins TRBV5-1 to TRBJ2-1, with D perhaps matching TRBD1 or TRBD2 (5 bases each). The germline CDR1 and CDR2 sequences are SGHRS and YFSETQ. The CDR3 is 12 amino acids. The DNA of the CDR3 is TGCGCCAGCAGCGAGGGACGAGTTGAGCAGTCCTTC. Translated: CASSEGRVEQSF.

In its sample, this clonotype was seen a few times. As DNA, the CDR3 is TGTGCCAGCTCGTCGAATAAAGAAGCGGGGATCACAGATACGCAGTATTTT. Its protein is CASSSNKEAGITDTQYF. This sequence joins TRBV18 and TRBJ2-3; 7 bases line up with TRBD2. V was clipped by 6 bases and J by 2 bases; unmatched bases: 14. The CDR3 loop spans 17 amino acids. Germline CDR1 KGHSH, CDR2 LQKENI.

This clonotype appeared many times. The chain uses TRBV20-1 and TRBJ1-1; 7 bases line up with TRBD1. CDR1 DFQATT and CDR2 SNEGSKA come from the germline V gene (reference sequence). This CDR3 region has 14 residues. After removal of 3 bases from V and 3 bases from J, the junction contained 7 bases not matched to a gene. The CDR3 protein is CSASRQGLYTEAFF. DNA for the CDR3: TGCAGTGCTAGTAGACAGGGCCTCTACACTGAAGCTTTCTTT.

This clonotype was seen at least ten times. The CDR3 protein is CASSSGQVNTGELFF. The CDR3 nucleotides read TGTGCCAGCTCTTCGGGACAGGTTAACACCGGGGAGCTGTTTTTT. This chain joins TRBV28 and TRBJ2-2; 8 nucleotides agree with TRBD1. The ends lost 8 bases at V and 2 bases at J; junction bases unmatched: 7. The CDR3 consists of 15 residues. CDR1 and CDR2 from the germline V gene are MDHEN and SYDVKM. Complete variable domain (other parts from reference TRBV28 and TRBJ2-2): DVKVTQSSRYLVKRTGEKVFLECVQDMDHENMFWYRQDPGLGLRLIYFSYDVKMKEKGDIPEGYSVSREKKERFSLILESASTNQTSMYLCASSSGQVNTGELFFGEGSRLTVL.

Ten or more counts support this clonotype. Here the CDR3 DNA reads TGTGCCAGCACCCGAAGCGGGGGCGGGGGTTTGGTGGGGAATGAAAAACTGTTTTTT. Translated, it gives CASTRSGGGGLVGNEKLFF. This chain connects TRBV27 to TRBJ1-4, with D perhaps matching TRBD1 (6 bases). Trimming removed 7 bases at V and 5 bases at J, with 29 bases between. Germline V gene data show CDR1 as MNHEY and CDR2 as SMNVEV (reference sequence). The CDR3 extends over 19 amino acids. Supplemented by reference TRBV27 and TRBJ1-4, the full variable domain reads EAQVTQNPRYLITVTGKKLTVTCSQNMNHEYMSWYRQDPGLGLRQIYYSMNVEVTDKGDVPEGYKVSRKEKRNFPLILESPSPNQTSLYFCASTRSGGGGLVGNEKLFFGSGTQLSVL.

The V and J genes are TRBV5-1 and TRBJ2-2, with D tentatively TRBD2 (6 bases). The germline V and J ends were trimmed by 7 bases and 6 bases, with 13 bases remaining between them. This CDR3 contains 13 residues. Germline CDR1 SGHRS, CDR2 YFSETQ. The chain's CDR3 is CASASGEPGELFF. The CDR3 DNA follows: TGCGCCAGCGCATCGGGAGAACCCGGGGAGCTGTTTTTT.

The V gene is TRBV7-2, the J gene TRBJ1-1; D perhaps matches TRBD1 (6 bases). The CDR3 runs 15 residues. The V end lost 4 bases, the J end lost 4 bases, and 16 bases lay between the germline ends. The V gene's germline CDR1 is SGHTA and CDR2 FQGNSA. The CDR3 here is CASSSQGGGATEAFF. The CDR3, as DNA: TGTGCCAGCAGCTCACAGGGAGGAGGAGCCACTGAAGCTTTCTTT.

This chain uses TRBV5-5 with TRBJ2-7; possibly TRBD2 for D (6 bases). Germline CDR1 and CDR2: SGHKS and YYEKEE (reference sequence). Trimming left V 1 base short and J 3 bases short, with 14 bases between. The CDR3 totals 15 residues. The DNA of the CDR3 is TGTGCCAGCAGCTTGACGGTGAACGGGAGCTACGAGCAGTACTTC. This encodes CASSLTVNGSYEQYF.

The chain couples TRBV20-1 to TRBJ2-5; D ambiguous. Trimming removed 2 bases from V and 4 bases from J, with 8 bases in between. The CDR3 runs to 12 residues. Germline values: CDR1 DFQATT, CDR2 SNEGSKA (reference sequence). The CDR3: CSARLTGETQYF. The CDR3 DNA reads TGCAGTGCTAGACTAACGGGAGAGACCCAGTACTTC.

This clonotype showed up just a few times. The rearrangement joins TRBV9 to TRBJ2-1; TRBD2 matches 9 bases. CDR1 and CDR2 (germline): SGDLS, YYNGEE. CDR3 size: 17 residues. Germline trimming cut 0 bases from V and 5 bases from J; bases unmatched to any gene: 9. As DNA, the CDR3 is TGTGCCAGCAGCGTAGGACTAGCGGCCGCAACCCACAATGAGCAGTTCTTC. This codes for CASSVGLAAATHNEQFF.

This clonotype was picked up many times. V and J are TRBV5-6 and TRBJ2-5; D unresolved. The CDR3 has 14 residues. The V end lost 0 bases, the J end lost 5 bases, and 11 bases lay between the germline ends. Germline V lookup: CDR1 SGHDT, CDR2 YYEEEE. CDR3 sequence reads: CASSLGAARETQYF. CDR3 DNA sequence: TGTGCCAGCAGCTTGGGGGCAGCCCGTGAGACCCAGTACTTC.

This clonotype turned up a few times. The chain links TRBV30 to TRBJ2-3; D gene ambiguous. The CDR3 runs to 13 residues. V lost 2 bases and J lost 1, with 7 bases in between. Germline values: CDR1 GTSNPN, CDR2 SVGIG (reference sequence). The CDR3, as DNA: TGTGCCTGGAGTATGTCAGGCACAGATACGCAGTATTTT. Protein sequence: CAWSMSGTDTQYF.

This clonotype was seen ten or more times. The chain couples TRBV20-1 to TRBJ1-2; unclear D gene. There are 15 residues in the CDR3. Germline lookup yields CDR1 DFQATT and CDR2 SNEGSKA (reference sequence). Between the trimmed V and J ends, which lost 0 bases and 4 bases, there was a span of 15 bases. CDR3 bases: TGCAGTGCTAGAGATAGTTCGAGCAGTGGCTATGGCTACACCTTC. Protein sequence: CSARDSSSSGYGYTF.

This clonotype was recorded at least ten times. CDR3 protein: CASSLAETYNEQFF. In nucleotides, the CDR3 is TGTGCCAGCAGCTTAGCGGAGACCTACAATGAGCAGTTCTTC. This rearrangement joins TRBV7-8 to TRBJ2-1; D uncertain. Germline V gene data show CDR1 as SGHVS and CDR2 as FQNEAQ. V was clipped by 0 bases and J by 2 bases, with 5 bases between them. The CDR3 contains 14 residues.

This clonotype was recorded at least ten times. The chain carries TRBV6-1 and TRBJ2-4; the D is unclear. There are 15 residues in the CDR3. V dropped 6 bases and J dropped 0 bases, with 12 bases sitting between them. The germline V gene has CDR1 MNHNS and CDR2 SASEGT. For the CDR3, the DNA is TGTGCCAGCAGGTCACGAGATCTAGCCAAAAACATTCAGTACTTC. It codes for CASRSRDLAKNIQYF.

The V gene is TRBV7-3, the J gene TRBJ2-1; 11 bases align to TRBD2. Trimming took 1 base from V and 4 from J; bases not matched to a gene: 0. Germline-derived CDR1 and CDR2 are SGHTA and FQGTGA. This CDR3 spans 15 amino acids. The CDR3 protein is CASSLRLAGYNEQFF. The CDR3 coding sequence is TGTGCCAGCAGCTTAAGACTAGCGGGGTACAATGAGCAGTTCTTC.

This clonotype was detected many times. The chain combines TRBV10-3 with TRBJ2-7; D may match TRBD1 or TRBD2 (5 bases each). The length of the CDR3 is 16 residues. The germline V gene encodes CDR1 ENHRY and CDR2 SYGVKD. V gave up 0 bases and J gave up 4 bases, with 16 bases separating them. The CDR3 loop reads CAISESGRGVGYEQYF. As DNA, the CDR3 is TGTGCCATCAGTGAGTCGGGAAGAGGGGTTGGTTACGAGCAGTACTTC.

The CDR3 nucleotides read TGCAGTGCTAGTGGCGGCAAGAGGGCAGATACGCAGTATTTT. This gives the protein CSASGGKRADTQYF. This sequence joins TRBV20-1 and TRBJ2-3; TRBD2 might be the D (5 bases). The germline gives CDR1 DFQATT, CDR2 SNEGSKA (reference sequence). V lost 3 bases, J lost 4 bases, and 14 bases lay in between. CDR3 size: 14 residues.

Only a few counts were recorded for this clonotype. The chain couples TRBV5-1 to TRBJ1-1; the D gene is possibly TRBD1 (5 bases). Germline values: CDR1 SGHRS, CDR2 YFSETQ. V was shortened by 4 bases and J by 0 bases, with 13 bases between the two germline ends. This CDR3 is built from 15 residues. The CDR3 protein is CASSRWGGMNTEAFF. In DNA, the CDR3 is TGCGCCAGCAGCCGGTGGGGCGGAATGAACACTGAAGCTTTCTTT.

The chain has TRBV29-1 and TRBJ2-7; TRBD2 matches at 9 bases. In germline, CDR1 is SQVTM, CDR2 ANQGSEA. CDR3 length: 13 amino acids. V lost 7 bases, J lost 6 bases, and 10 bases stayed unmatched. The CDR3: CSAVLAGSFEQYF. For the CDR3, the DNA is TGCAGCGCGGTACTAGCGGGCTCTTTCGAGCAGTACTTC.